This T cell receptor beta chain was recovered during a study of shared clonotypes between healthy human individuals (dated by TCRdb to 2018 to 2021). A note on the overall study: A couple of women and a few men aged 18 to 49 years were included in the cohort. For each donor, three plates each were used for CD4 naive and CD4 memory, two plates were used for CD8 naive, and one plate was used for CD8 memory. To estimate repertoire size and how much clonotype sharing occurs between individuals, the study deeply sequenced the blood TCR repertoires of several healthy adults. Libraries were prepared and TCR repertoires were sequenced by different laboratories using diverse techniques, in order to increase sequencing depth and limit assay-specific biases. Per donor, leukapheresis produced somewhere between about 0.9 and 9 billion PBMCs.

Using the deep immunoSEQ assay, TCR CDR3 regions were amplified from genomic DNA by multiplex PCR. Extracted genomic DNA from each cell subset was distributed evenly across all wells of several immunoSEQ 96-well plates, and each plate was treated as a replicate. Each replicate PCR for sorted subsets received around 210 ng genomic DNA, equal to about 29,000 T cell genomes. Purified libraries were quantified with a Qubit 3.0 fluorometer, sized on a Bioanalyzer 2100, and re-quantified with the KAPA Library Quantification kit. Every immunoSEQ 96-well plate was sequenced on a separate single-read 150-cycle Illumina NextSeq 550 flow cell. In the source study's methods: Because the immunoSEQ output included only junctional sequences and no quality scores, the filtering could not be the same as the filtering used for full-length reads. Sequences were annotated with PyIR, a Python wrapper for IgBLAST v1.9, using IMGT germline references to assign V/J genes and CDR3. Reads were filtered out if the reads had weak V/J assignments (E-value above 1e-6), no CDR3, stop codons, out-of-frame junctions, or ambiguous translated residues. V3J clonotypes were defined as sequences sharing the same inferred V gene, J gene, and CDR3 amino acid sequence. Percentage overlap between repertoires was computed as shared unique clonotypes divided by the size of the smaller repertoire. Three approaches were used to assess repertoire richness: RTK rarefaction, the Chao1 estimator, and Recon v2.1 estimates of unobserved clonotypes. OLGA was used to compute generation probabilities for all TCRbeta clonotypes that the gDNA method yielded from a handful of donors. Drawn from immuneACCESS, this table holds only the in-frame rearrangements with V and J called that TCRdb kept. Clones are partly lost; checked studies trace under half to an unresolved V gene and leave the rest unexplained. V and J calls plus clone size are reproduced from that table; the DNA served to infer D and trimming. The sample table shows 2.3 million or so clones, and approximately 93% are seen once. The top ten constitute 0.35% to 0.5% of the sample.

From a lookup of the germline V gene, CDR1 and CDR2 are KGHSH and LQKENI. The CDR3 covers 15 residues, taking in both the cysteine and the phenylalanine. Only CDR3 DNA remains: 45 bases, in frame from the first base. V is clipped by 3 bases and J by 2 bases, and the sequence between their germline boundaries is 10 bases long. Donors were healthy HIV-negative adults with no recently reported acute infections or vaccinations. Every donor was a Caucasian adult residing in Nashville, Tennessee, USA. Magnetic negative selection was used to enrich CD4+ T cells, after which naive cells were positively selected on CD45RA and the negative fraction became the memory subset. Blood was obtained by leukapheresis, after which PBMCs were separated by Ficoll-Histopaque density gradient centrifugation and cryopreserved in liquid nitrogen vapor phase. Analytical flow cytometry was used to check the purity and quantity of each magnetically sorted T cell population. Each sorted fraction had its genomic DNA isolated and then quantified by UV absorbance on a Nanodrop 2000c.

This clone was counted a few times. Its antigen is unknown. No much larger clonotype is one base removed from it; base qualities were not supplied. This specimen includes other DNA sequences encoding the same CDR3. Overall study results and their limits: Rarefaction of sorted-subset datasets indicated incomplete sequencing despite the large sequencing depth. Larger estimated clonotype richness was generally found for naive subsets than for memory subsets. Because the study included only a small number of donors, the genetic and exposure-history diversity represented was limited. Compared with non-shared clonotypes, the clonotypes found in all four sorted-subset donors had higher generation probabilities. Only blood was sampled, and tissue TCR repertoires likely differ from those in blood. When several donors were compared, the shared fraction of clonotypes was around 4.6% for naive CD4, over 3% for naive CD8, more than 2% for memory CD4, and 0.4% for memory CD8. Pairwise subsampling led to the expectation that sequencing depth would affect the degree of clonotype sharing among donors.

Sequenced sample: naive CD4+ T cells from PBMCs. The meaning of the sample's cell subset or site label: CD45RA+ positively selected. The chain uses TRBV18 and TRBJ2-2; tentative D gene TRBD1, with 6 bases matching. This sequence was found in a man in his late teens or twenties in good health. Some clones in this sample may be carry-over from other donors' samples. CDR3 region: CASSPRTANTGELFF. The DNA sequence follows: TGTGCCAGCTCACCCAGGACAGCCAACACCGGGGAGCTGTTTTTT.